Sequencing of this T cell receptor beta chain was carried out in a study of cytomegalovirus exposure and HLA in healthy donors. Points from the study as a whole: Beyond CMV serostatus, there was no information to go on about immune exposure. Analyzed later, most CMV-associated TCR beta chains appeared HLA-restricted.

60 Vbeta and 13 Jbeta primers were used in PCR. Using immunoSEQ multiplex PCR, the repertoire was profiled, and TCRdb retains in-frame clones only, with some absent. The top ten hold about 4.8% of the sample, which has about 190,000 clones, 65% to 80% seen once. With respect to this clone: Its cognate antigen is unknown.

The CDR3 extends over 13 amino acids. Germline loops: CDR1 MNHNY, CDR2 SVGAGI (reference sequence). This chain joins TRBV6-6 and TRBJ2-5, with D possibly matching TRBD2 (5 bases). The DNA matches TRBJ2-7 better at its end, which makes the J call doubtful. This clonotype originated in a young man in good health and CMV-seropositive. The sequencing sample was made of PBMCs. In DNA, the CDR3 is TGTGCCAGCAGCTTACGGGAAGCTTACGAGCAGTACTTC. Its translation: CASSLREAYEQYF.